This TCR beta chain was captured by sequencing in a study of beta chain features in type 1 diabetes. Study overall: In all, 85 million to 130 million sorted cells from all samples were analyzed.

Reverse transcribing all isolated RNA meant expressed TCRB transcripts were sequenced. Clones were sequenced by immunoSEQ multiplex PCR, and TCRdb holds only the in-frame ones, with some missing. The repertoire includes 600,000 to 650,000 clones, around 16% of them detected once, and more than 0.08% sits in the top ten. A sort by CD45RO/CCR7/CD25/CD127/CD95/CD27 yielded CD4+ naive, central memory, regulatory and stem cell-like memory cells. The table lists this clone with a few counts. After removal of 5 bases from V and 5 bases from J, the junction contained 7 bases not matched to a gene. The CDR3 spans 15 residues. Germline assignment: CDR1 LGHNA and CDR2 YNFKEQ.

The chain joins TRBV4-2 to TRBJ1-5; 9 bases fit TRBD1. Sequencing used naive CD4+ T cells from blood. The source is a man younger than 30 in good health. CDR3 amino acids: CASSSQGAGHQPQHF. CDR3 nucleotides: TGTGCCAGCAGCTCACAGGGGGCTGGACATCAGCCCCAGCATTTT.